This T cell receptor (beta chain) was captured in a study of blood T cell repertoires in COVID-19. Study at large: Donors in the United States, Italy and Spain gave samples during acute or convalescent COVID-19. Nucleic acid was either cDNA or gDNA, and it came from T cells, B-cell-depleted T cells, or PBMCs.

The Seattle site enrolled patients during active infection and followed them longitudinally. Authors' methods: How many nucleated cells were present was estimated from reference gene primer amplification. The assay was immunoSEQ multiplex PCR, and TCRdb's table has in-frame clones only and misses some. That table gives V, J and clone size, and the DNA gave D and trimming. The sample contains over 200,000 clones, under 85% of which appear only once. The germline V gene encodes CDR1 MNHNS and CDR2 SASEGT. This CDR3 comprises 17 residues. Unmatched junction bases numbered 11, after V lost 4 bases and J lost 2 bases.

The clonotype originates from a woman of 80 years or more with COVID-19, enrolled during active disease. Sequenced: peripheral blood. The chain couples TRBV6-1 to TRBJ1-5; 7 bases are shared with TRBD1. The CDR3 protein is CASSANRGFSGNQPQHF. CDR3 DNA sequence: TGTGCCAGCAGTGCAAACAGGGGCTTCTCAGGCAATCAGCCCCAGCATTTT.